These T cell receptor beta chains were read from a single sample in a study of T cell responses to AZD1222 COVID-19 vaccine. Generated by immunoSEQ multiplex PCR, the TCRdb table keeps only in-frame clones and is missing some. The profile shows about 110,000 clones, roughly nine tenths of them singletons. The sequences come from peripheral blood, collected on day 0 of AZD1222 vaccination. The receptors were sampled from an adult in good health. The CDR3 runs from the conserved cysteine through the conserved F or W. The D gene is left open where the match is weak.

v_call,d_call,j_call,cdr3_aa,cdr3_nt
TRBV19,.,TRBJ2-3,CATKDPGSTDTQYF,TGTGCCACCAAAGACCCTGGGTCCACAGATACGCAGTATTTT
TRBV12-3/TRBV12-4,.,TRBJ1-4,CASRKDGAGGLFF,TGTGCCAGCAGAAAGGACGGGGCCGGGGGACTGTTTTTT
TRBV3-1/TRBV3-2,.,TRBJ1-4,CASSQGVQAGRKLFF,TGTGCCAGCAGCCAAGGTGTACAGGCGGGACGAAAACTGTTTTTT
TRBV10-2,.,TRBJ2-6,CASSEGTLSGANVLTF,TGCGCCAGCAGTGAGGGTACCTTATCTGGGGCCAACGTCCTGACTTTC
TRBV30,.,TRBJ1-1,CAWSVPGGGTEAFF,TGTGCCTGGAGTGTACCGGGGGGGGGCACTGAAGCTTTCTTT
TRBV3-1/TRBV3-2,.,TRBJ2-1,CASSQARDPTGDEQFF,TGTGCCAGCAGCCAAGCGCGGGACCCCACTGGGGATGAGCAGTTCTTC
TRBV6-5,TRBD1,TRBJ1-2,CASSPRDSLVRGYTF,TGTGCCAGCAGCCCCCGGGACAGCCTCGTGAGGGGCTACACCTTC
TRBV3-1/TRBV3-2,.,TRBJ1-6,CASSPQGVSSPLHF,TGTGCCAGCAGCCCACAGGGAGTTTCTTCACCCCTCCACTTT
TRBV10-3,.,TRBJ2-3,CAISGGVTDTQYF,TGTGCCATCAGTGGGGGGGTGACAGATACGCAGTATTTT
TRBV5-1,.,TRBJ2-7,CASSLAGAHEQYF,TGCGCCAGCAGCTTGGCAGGGGCCCACGAGCAGTACTTC
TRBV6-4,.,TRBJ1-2,CASSDVARANYGYTF,TGTGCCAGCAGTGATGTTGCTCGAGCTAACTATGGCTACACCTTC
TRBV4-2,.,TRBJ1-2,CASSGGQNYGYTF,TGTGCCAGCAGCGGAGGACAGAACTATGGCTACACCTTC
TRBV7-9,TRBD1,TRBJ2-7,CASSPGQNYEQYF,TGTGCCAGCAGCCCGGGACAGAACTACGAGCAGTACTTC
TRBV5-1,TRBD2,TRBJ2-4,CASSRLLVGTSKNIQYF,TGCGCCAGCAGCCGCTTATTGGTGGGGACTAGTAAAAACATTCAGTACTTC